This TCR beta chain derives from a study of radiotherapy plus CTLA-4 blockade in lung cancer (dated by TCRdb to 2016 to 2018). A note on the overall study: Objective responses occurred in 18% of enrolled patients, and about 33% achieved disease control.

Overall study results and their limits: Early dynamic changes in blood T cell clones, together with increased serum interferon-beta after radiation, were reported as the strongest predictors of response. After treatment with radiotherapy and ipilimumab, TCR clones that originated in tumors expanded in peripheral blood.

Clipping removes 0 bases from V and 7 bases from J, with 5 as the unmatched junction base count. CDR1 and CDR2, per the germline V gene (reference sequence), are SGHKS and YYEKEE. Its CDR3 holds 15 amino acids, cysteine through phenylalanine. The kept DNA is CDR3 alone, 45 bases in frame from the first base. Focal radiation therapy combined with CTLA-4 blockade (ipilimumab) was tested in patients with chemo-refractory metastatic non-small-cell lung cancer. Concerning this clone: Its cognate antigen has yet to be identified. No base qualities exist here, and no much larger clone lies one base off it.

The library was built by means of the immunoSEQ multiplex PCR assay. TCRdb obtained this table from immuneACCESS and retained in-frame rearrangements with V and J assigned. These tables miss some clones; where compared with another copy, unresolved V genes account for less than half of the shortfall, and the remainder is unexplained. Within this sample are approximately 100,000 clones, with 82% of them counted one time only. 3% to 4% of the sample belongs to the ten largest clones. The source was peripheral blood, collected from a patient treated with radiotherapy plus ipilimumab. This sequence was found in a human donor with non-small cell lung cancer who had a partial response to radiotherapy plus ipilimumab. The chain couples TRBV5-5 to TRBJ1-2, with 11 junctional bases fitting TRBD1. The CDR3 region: CASSLAGQGASGYTF. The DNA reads TGTGCCAGCAGCTTGGCTGGACAGGGGGCGAGTGGCTACACCTTC.